The 24 T cell receptor beta chains listed next were all sequenced from one sample in a study. Adaptor-ligated barcode primers were used to amplify TRBV12-4/TRBJ1-2 clonotypes. MiXCR, run by TCRdb on the multiplex PCR reads, gives a single entry per CDR3 protein. The sample consists of 350 to 450 distinct CDR3 sequences, about 20% of them appearing once. Sequencing was carried out using naive CD4+ T cells sorted from blood. This sample's subset: naive CD4+ T cells, CD4+CD45RA+CD25-. These receptors were taken from a female donor with breast cancer.

This clonotype was seen a few times. The rearrangement links TRBV12-3 or TRBV12-4 to TRBJ1-2; D gene ambiguous. V was shortened by 3 bases and J by 8 bases, with 10 bases between the two germline ends. There are 12 residues in the CDR3. The CDR3 is CASSFRRLGYTF. As DNA, the CDR3 is TGTGCCAGCAGTTTTCGGAGATTAGGCTACACCTTC.

This clonotype counts as medium-sized. The J gene is TRBJ1-2, the V gene TRBV12-3 or TRBV12-4, with D possibly TRBD1 on 5 matching bases. CDR3 size: 13 residues. Deletions cut 3 bases from V and 5 bases from J, with 10 bases between. The CDR3 bases are TGTGCCAGCAGTTTTAGGCAGGGATATGGCTACACCTTC. This encodes CASSFRQGYGYTF.

By frequency in the sample, this clonotype is large (0.1 to 1%). V usage is TRBV12-3 or TRBV12-4 and J usage is TRBJ1-2, with D uncertain. The CDR3 spans 13 residues. V lost 3 bases and J 3 bases, leaving 8 bases between the germline ends. CDR3 region: CASSFREDYGYTF. The CDR3, as DNA: TGTGCCAGCAGTTTCCGGGAAGACTATGGCTACACCTTC.

By share, this clonotype ranks as large (0.1 to 1%). V gene TRBV12-3 or TRBV12-4 combines with J gene TRBJ1-2, with D hard to call. The CDR3 has 12 amino acids. The germline V and J ends were trimmed by 7 bases and 4 bases, with 10 bases remaining between them. CDR3 coding DNA: TGTGCCAGCACCTTCGAGGGCTATGGCTACACCTTC. As protein: CASTFEGYGYTF.

This clonotype is judged large. The V and J genes are TRBV12-3 or TRBV12-4 and TRBJ1-2; D not resolved. The CDR3 totals 13 residues. V lost 6 bases, J lost 7 bases, and 15 bases lay in between. The CDR3 coding sequence is TGTGCCAGCAGCAATACGGGAGTGGGTGGCTACACCTTC. It yields the protein CASSNTGVGGYTF.

This clonotype is large in the sample. The J gene is TRBJ1-2, the V gene TRBV12-3 or TRBV12-4; D is unresolved. The CDR3 totals 13 residues. Trimming removed 3 bases from V and 2 bases from J, with 7 bases in between. The CDR3 region is CASSFGPNYGYTF. CDR3 bases: TGTGCCAGCAGTTTCGGGCCAAACTATGGCTACACCTTC.

The rearrangement uses TRBV12-3 or TRBV12-4 and TRBJ1-2; 9 nucleotides agree with TRBD1. V was clipped by 6 bases and J by 8 bases; unmatched bases: 7. The CDR3 covers 13 residues. In DNA form, the CDR3 reads TGTGCCAGCAGAGGGACAGGGATGGAGGGCTACACCTTC. This translates into CASRGTGMEGYTF.

This clonotype is judged medium-sized. The chain is built from TRBV12-3 or TRBV12-4 and TRBJ1-2; D is perhaps TRBD1 (6 bases). V lost 6 bases and J lost 6, with 17 bases in between. This CDR3 region has 14 residues. The CDR3 DNA reads TGTGCCAGCAGCCGTTCTACAGGGTTGAATGGCTACACCTTC. The encoded protein is CASSRSTGLNGYTF.

This clonotype appeared many times. The genes are TRBV12-3 or TRBV12-4 and TRBJ1-2; TRBD1 matches at 8 bases. V dropped 6 bases and J dropped 7; count of bases not matched to a gene: 4. The CDR3 sequence is 12 residues long. CDR3 in DNA: TGTGCCAGCAGAGCCGGGACAGGTGGCTACACCTTC. Amino acids: CASRAGTGGYTF.

This clonotype showed up just a few times. The chain couples TRBV12-3 or TRBV12-4 to TRBJ1-2, with D hard to call. V lost 6 bases, J lost 4 bases, and 12 bases lay in between. The CDR3 is made up of 13 amino acids. The CDR3 sequence: CASSRDGPYGYTF. CDR3 nucleotides: TGTGCCAGCAGCCGCGACGGACCCTATGGCTACACCTTC.

Within the sample, this clonotype is medium-sized (0.01 to 0.1%). The CDR3 protein is CASTMTSRPSNYGYTF. The CDR3 DNA is TGTGCCAGCACCATGACGTCAAGGCCGTCTAACTATGGCTACACCTTC. The chain combines TRBV12-3 or TRBV12-4 with TRBJ1-2, with unresolved D. Trimming took 7 bases from V and 0 from J, leaving 18 bases between them. CDR3 size: 16 residues.

V gene TRBV12-3 or TRBV12-4 combines with J gene TRBJ1-2, with TRBD1 matching over 9 bases. The CDR3 extends over 15 amino acids. The ends lost 5 bases at V and 4 bases at J; junction bases unmatched: 8. The CDR3 coding sequence is TGTGCCAGCAGTCTCGGGACAGGGCCGGGCTATGGCTACACCTTC. Translating it yields CASSLGTGPGYGYTF.

By sample share, this clonotype is medium-sized. The chain is built from TRBV12-3 or TRBV12-4 and TRBJ1-2; TRBD1 might be the D (5 bases). This CDR3 is 14 amino acids long. Trimming took 5 bases from V and 8 from J, leaving 18 bases between them. CDR3 in DNA: TGTGCCAGCAGTAAATCTAGGGGACTTGACGGCTACACCTTC. Its translation: CASSKSRGLDGYTF.

The chain employs TRBV12-3 or TRBV12-4 and TRBJ1-2, with a possible D match to TRBD1 (6 bases). This CDR3 contains 13 residues. Trimming stripped 5 bases from V and 4 bases from J, with 11 bases between. CDR3 loop: CASSTTGAYGYTF. DNA for the CDR3: TGTGCCAGCAGTACGACAGGTGCCTATGGCTACACCTTC.

The chain combines TRBV12-3 or TRBV12-4 with TRBJ1-2; 8 nucleotides match TRBD1. The CDR3 sequence is 16 residues long. V was clipped by 6 bases and J by 1 base; unmatched bases: 10. CDR3 sequence: CASSNYGTGGNYGYTF. DNA for the CDR3: TGTGCCAGCAGCAACTACGGGACAGGAGGTAACTATGGCTACACCTTC.

This clonotype is deemed large (0.1 to 1%). The chain carries TRBV12-3 or TRBV12-4 and TRBJ1-2; D unclear. V shed 5 bases and J shed 5 bases, with 15 bases lying between them. CDR3 size: 14 residues. The DNA for the CDR3 is TGTGCCAGCAGTCCCCGGACGTTCGGGTATGGCTACACCTTC. Amino acids: CASSPRTFGYGYTF.

This clonotype has a handful of counts. V gene TRBV12-3 or TRBV12-4 combines with J gene TRBJ1-2, with D possibly being TRBD1 (5 bases). V lost 3 bases and J lost 7, with 21 bases in between. CDR3 length: 16 amino acids. The CDR3 DNA reads as TGTGCCAGCAGTTTCGGGGTGGCAAGGGGCTTGAGTGGCTACACCTTC. Encoded protein: CASSFGVARGLSGYTF.

Sample share makes this clonotype medium-sized. This chain links TRBV12-3 or TRBV12-4 with TRBJ1-2; TRBD1 is a possible D gene (5 bases). The CDR3 runs 15 residues. The ends were cut back, 0 bases at V and 0 bases at J, with 8 bases in the middle. In DNA, the CDR3 is TGTGCCAGCAGTTTAGCGCGACAGCCTAACTATGGCTACACCTTC. It yields the protein CASSLARQPNYGYTF.

The chain employs TRBV12-3 or TRBV12-4 and TRBJ1-2; D is uncertain. Trimming shortened V by 6 bases and J by 5 bases, and 13 bases separated the two germline ends. CDR3 length: 13 amino acids. CDR3 sequence reads: CASRAGQGYGYTF. In DNA, the CDR3 is TGTGCCAGCAGAGCCGGGCAAGGGTATGGCTACACCTTC.

In its sample, this clonotype ranks as medium-sized. As DNA, the CDR3 is TGTGCCAGCAGTTTTGGTGGGACATCTAACTATGGCTACACCTTC. It specifies CASSFGGTSNYGYTF. The gene calls are TRBV12-3 or TRBV12-4 and TRBJ1-2; a weak D match, TRBD1 (6 bases). V lost 3 bases and J lost 0, with 11 bases in between. The CDR3 runs to 15 residues.

The V call is TRBV12-3 or TRBV12-4, the J call TRBJ1-2, with 7 bases fitting TRBD1. The ends lost 6 bases at V and 4 bases at J; junction bases unmatched: 5. The CDR3 loop spans 13 amino acids. CDR3 region: CASSHRGLYGYTF. Written as DNA, the CDR3 is TGTGCCAGCAGCCACAGGGGACTCTATGGCTACACCTTC.

The rearrangement joins TRBV12-3 or TRBV12-4 to TRBJ1-2, with D hard to call. Trimming left V 9 bases short and J 2 bases short, with 7 bases between. The CDR3 spans 11 residues. The CDR3, as DNA: TGTGCCAGTGCTCACAACTATGGCTACACCTTC. The encoded protein is CASAHNYGYTF.

This clonotype ranks as medium-sized (0.01 to 0.1%). The chain couples TRBV12-3 or TRBV12-4 to TRBJ1-2, with 7 bases that match TRBD1. The V gene end was trimmed by 4 bases and the J gene end by 3 bases; junction bases not matched to a gene: 5. The CDR3 has 14 amino acids. This CDR3 is CASSSQGFYYGYTF. CDR3 DNA: TGTGCCAGCAGTTCACAGGGGTTTTACTATGGCTACACCTTC.

This clonotype is medium-sized (0.01 to 0.1%). The rearrangement joins TRBV12-3 or TRBV12-4 to TRBJ1-2; D not certain. Trimming cost V 2 bases and J 8 bases, with 9 bases left between them. This CDR3 has 12 residues. The CDR3 DNA is TGTGCCAGCAGTTTAAGTGGGGAGGGCTACACCTTC. This sequence encodes CASSLSGEGYTF.